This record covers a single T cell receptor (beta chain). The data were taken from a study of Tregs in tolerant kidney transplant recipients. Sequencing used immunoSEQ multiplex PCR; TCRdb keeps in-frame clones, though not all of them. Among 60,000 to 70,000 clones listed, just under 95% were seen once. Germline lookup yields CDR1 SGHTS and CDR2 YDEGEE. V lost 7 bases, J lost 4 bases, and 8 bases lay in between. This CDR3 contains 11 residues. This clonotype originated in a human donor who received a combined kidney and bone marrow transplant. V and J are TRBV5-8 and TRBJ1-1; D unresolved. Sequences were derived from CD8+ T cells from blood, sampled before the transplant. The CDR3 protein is CASAEGTEAFF. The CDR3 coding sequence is TGTGCCAGCGCCGAGGGCACTGAAGCTTTCTTT. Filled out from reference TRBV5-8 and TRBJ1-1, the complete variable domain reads EAGVTQSPTHLIKTRGQQATLRCSPISGHTSVYWYQQALGLGLQFLLWYDEGEERNRGNFPPRFSGRQFPNYSSELNVNALELEDSALYLCASAEGTEAFFGQGTRLTVV.